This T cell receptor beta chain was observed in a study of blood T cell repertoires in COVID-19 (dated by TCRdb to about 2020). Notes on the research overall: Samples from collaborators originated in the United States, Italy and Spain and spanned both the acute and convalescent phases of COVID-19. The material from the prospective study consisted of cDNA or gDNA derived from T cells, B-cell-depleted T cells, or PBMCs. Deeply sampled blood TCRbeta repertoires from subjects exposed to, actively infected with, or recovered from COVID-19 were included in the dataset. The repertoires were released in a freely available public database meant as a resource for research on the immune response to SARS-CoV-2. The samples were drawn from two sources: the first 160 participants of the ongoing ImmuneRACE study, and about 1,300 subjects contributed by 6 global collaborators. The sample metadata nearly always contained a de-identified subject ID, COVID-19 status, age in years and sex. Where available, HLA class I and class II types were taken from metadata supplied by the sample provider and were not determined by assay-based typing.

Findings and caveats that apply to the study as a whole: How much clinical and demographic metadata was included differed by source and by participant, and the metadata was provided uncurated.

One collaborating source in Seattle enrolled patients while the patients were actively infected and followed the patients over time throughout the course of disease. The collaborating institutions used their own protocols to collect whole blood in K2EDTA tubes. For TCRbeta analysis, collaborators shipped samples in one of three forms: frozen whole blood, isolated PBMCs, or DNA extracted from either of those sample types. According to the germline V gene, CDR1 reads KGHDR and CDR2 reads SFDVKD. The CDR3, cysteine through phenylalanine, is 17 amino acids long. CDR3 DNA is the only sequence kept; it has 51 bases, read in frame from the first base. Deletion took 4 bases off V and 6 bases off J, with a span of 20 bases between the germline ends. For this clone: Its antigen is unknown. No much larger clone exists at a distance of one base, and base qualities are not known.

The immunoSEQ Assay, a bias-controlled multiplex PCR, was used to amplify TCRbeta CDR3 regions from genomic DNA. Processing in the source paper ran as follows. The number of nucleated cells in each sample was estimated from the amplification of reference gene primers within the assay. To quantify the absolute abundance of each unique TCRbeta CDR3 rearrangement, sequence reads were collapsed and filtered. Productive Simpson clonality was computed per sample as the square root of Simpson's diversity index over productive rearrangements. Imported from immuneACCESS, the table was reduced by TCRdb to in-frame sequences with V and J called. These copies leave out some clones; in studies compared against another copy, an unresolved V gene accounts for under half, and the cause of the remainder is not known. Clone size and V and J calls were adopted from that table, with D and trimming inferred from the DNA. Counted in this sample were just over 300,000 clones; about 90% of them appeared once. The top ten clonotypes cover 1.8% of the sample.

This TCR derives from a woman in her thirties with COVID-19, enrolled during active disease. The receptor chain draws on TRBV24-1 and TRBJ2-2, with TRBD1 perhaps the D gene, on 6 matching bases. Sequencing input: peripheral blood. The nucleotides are TGTGCCACCAGTGACGGGGACACTTTGAGTTTGCCCGGGGAGCTGTTTTTT. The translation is CATSDGDTLSLPGELFF.